This is a list of T cell receptor beta chains from one sample in a study of CD8 T cells in ankylosing spondylitis. TCRdb re-analysed the 5' RACE reads in MiXCR, keeping a single row per CDR3 protein. The data contain about 480,000 distinct CDR3 sequences, 17% of them singletons. The specimen sequenced was blood, either unsorted or a sorted T cell fraction (not recorded which). The source is a male donor with ankylosing spondylitis. Both conserved end residues are part of each CDR3. The D gene is left open where the match is weak. Only some rows state a clone size, as once, few, many or a class for expanded clones.

v_gene: TRBV10-3; abundance: NA; d_gene: NA; j_gene: TRBJ2-7; CDR3nt: TGTGCCATCAGTGACCCGGGGACCTCCTACGAGCAGTACTTC; CDR3aa: CAISDPGTSYEQYF
v_gene: TRBV20-1; abundance: few; d_gene: TRBD1; j_gene: TRBJ1-6; CDR3nt: TGCAGTGCTATTACAGGGGGGAACTATAATTCACCCCTCCACTTT; CDR3aa: CSAITGGNYNSPLHF
v_gene: TRBV6-2/TRBV6-3; abundance: few; d_gene: TRBD2; j_gene: TRBJ2-7; CDR3nt: TGTGCCAGCGTGCGGGGGGGGGCCTACGAGCAGTACTTC; CDR3aa: CASVRGGAYEQYF
v_gene: TRBV5-1; abundance: NA; d_gene: NA; j_gene: TRBJ2-3; CDR3nt: TGCGCCAGCAGCTTGGCCTGGTCGCCACCCAACACAGATACGCAGTATTTT; CDR3aa: CASSLAWSPPNTDTQYF
v_gene: TRBV6-2/TRBV6-3; abundance: NA; d_gene: NA; j_gene: TRBJ2-2; CDR3nt: TGTGCCAGCTTCCGGGACTTCAACACCGGGGAGCTGTTTTTT; CDR3aa: CASFRDFNTGELFF
v_gene: TRBV27; abundance: NA; d_gene: TRBD2; j_gene: TRBJ2-1; CDR3nt: TGTGCCAGCAGTTTACCCATACCCAGCGGGAGGGCCGCCGAGCAGTTCTTC; CDR3aa: CASSLPIPSGRAAEQFF
v_gene: TRBV7-9; abundance: few; d_gene: NA; j_gene: TRBJ2-1; CDR3nt: TGTGCCAGCAGAGGGAAGGCAGGGGCCTACAATGAGCAGTTCTTC; CDR3aa: CASRGKAGAYNEQFF
v_gene: TRBV9; abundance: NA; d_gene: TRBD1; j_gene: TRBJ2-5; CDR3nt: TGTGCCAGCAGCGGGGACAGGGGCCAAGAGACCCAGTACTTC; CDR3aa: CASSGDRGQETQYF
v_gene: TRBV7-2; abundance: few; d_gene: NA; j_gene: TRBJ2-5; CDR3nt: TGTGCCAGCAGCTTAACCCCCCAACGGGAGAGCCAGTACTTC; CDR3aa: CASSLTPQRESQYF
v_gene: TRBV21-1; abundance: NA; d_gene: NA; j_gene: TRBJ1-1; CDR3nt: TGTGCCAGCAGCAAAGATTTTAAGAGGGAGGCAACCACTGAAGCTTTCTTT; CDR3aa: CASSKDFKREATTEAFF
v_gene: TRBV9; abundance: few; d_gene: TRBD2; j_gene: TRBJ2-1; CDR3nt: TGTGCCAGCAGCGCCCGTAGCGGGAGCCACTACAATGAGCAGTTCTTC; CDR3aa: CASSARSGSHYNEQFF
v_gene: TRBV20-1; abundance: many; d_gene: TRBD1; j_gene: TRBJ1-2; CDR3nt: TGCAGTGCTCTTCCTCGACAGGGAAACTATGGCTACACCTTC; CDR3aa: CSALPRQGNYGYTF
v_gene: TRBV12-3/TRBV12-4; abundance: NA; d_gene: NA; j_gene: TRBJ1-1; CDR3nt: TGTGCCAGCAGCCGCGGGTGGGGGCAGGGGAGTGAAGCTTTCTTT; CDR3aa: CASSRGWGQGSEAFF
v_gene: TRBV5-6; abundance: NA; d_gene: NA; j_gene: TRBJ2-5; CDR3nt: TGTGCCAGCAGCTTGGCCGGGTTGGAGACCCAGTACTTC; CDR3aa: CASSLAGLETQYF
v_gene: TRBV20-1; abundance: NA; d_gene: TRBD2; j_gene: TRBJ2-3; CDR3nt: TGCAGTGCTAGAGGGGAGGGAGGTCCAGATACGCAGTATTTT; CDR3aa: CSARGEGGPDTQYF
v_gene: TRBV18; abundance: NA; d_gene: TRBD1; j_gene: TRBJ1-2; CDR3nt: TGTGCCAGCTCAACAGGACAGGGGCGGTTTGGCTACACCTTC; CDR3aa: CASSTGQGRFGYTF
v_gene: TRBV4-1; abundance: NA; d_gene: NA; j_gene: TRBJ2-2; CDR3nt: TGCGCCAGCAGCCAAGGCGTGGCCGGGGAGCTGTTTTTT; CDR3aa: CASSQGVAGELFF
v_gene: TRBV5-1; abundance: NA; d_gene: TRBD1; j_gene: TRBJ1-4; CDR3nt: TGCGCCAGCTCAACAGGGGGCGGGGAAAAACTGTTTTTT; CDR3aa: CASSTGGGEKLFF